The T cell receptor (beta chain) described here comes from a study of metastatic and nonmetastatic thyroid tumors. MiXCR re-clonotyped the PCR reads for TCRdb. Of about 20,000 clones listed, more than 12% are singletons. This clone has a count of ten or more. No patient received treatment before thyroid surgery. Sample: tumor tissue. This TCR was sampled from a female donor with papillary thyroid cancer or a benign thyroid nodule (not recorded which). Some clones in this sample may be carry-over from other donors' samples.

Here the CDR3 reads CASRRGQGNSPLHF. As DNA, the CDR3 is TGTGCCAGTCGGCGCGGACAGGGTAATTCACCCCTCCACTTT. The V call is TRBV19, the J call TRBJ1-6, with 8 bases lining up with TRBD1. The CDR3 totals 14 residues. The V gene end was trimmed by 8 bases and the J gene end by 6 bases; junction bases not matched to a gene: 6. Germline CDR1 reads LNHDA; CDR2 reads SQIVND (reference sequence).